This TCR beta chain is from a study of T-cell memory formation after mild COVID-19. To note about this clonotype: What it recognizes is unknown.

5'RACE with constant-segment primers yielded barcoded, UMI-tagged TCR alpha and TCR beta cDNA libraries. TCRdb called the 5' RACE reads again in MiXCR, with one record for every CDR3 protein. This sample yields 350,000 or so distinct CDR3 sequences, of which over 10% are seen a single time; 20% to 25% belongs to the top ten. Findings and limits, study-wide: CD4+ contracting clones lay mainly in CM and EM, CD8+ ones in EMRA.

The sequencing input was PBMCs or a T cell subset sorted from them (not recorded which). The receptor's source is a man younger than 30 who had mild COVID-19 (a few samples of this study predate the infection). Cell type and time point are not known.

This CDR3 is CASSRRTGAMNTEAFF. CDR3 bases: TGTGCCAGCAGCCGTCGGACAGGGGCGATGAACACTGAAGCTTTCTTT. The genes are TRBV6-2 or TRBV6-3 and TRBJ1-1; 9 bases align to TRBD1. After removal of 6 bases from V and 0 bases from J, the junction contained 8 bases not matched to a gene. The CDR3 runs 16 residues. CDR1 is MNHEY, CDR2 SVGEGT, per germline.